Below are 23 T cell receptor beta chains sequenced from a single sample in a study of long-term antiretroviral therapy in people with HIV. At the survey level, the v3.0 immunoSEQ assay was run. Produced via immunoSEQ multiplex PCR; TCRdb's table is partial and in-frame only. Of 30,000 to 40,000 clones listed, around 94% are singletons. This specimen was unsorted PBMCs, taken 4.1 years after starting antiretroviral therapy. These receptors originate from a woman aged 45 to 65 with HIV.

V and J are TRBV29-1 and TRBJ2-5; D remains ambiguous. Trimming removed 4 bases from V and 2 bases from J, with 5 bases in between. CDR3 length equals 11 residues. In germline, CDR1 is SQVTM, CDR2 ANQGSEA. The CDR3, as DNA: TGCAGCGTTGTTACTCAAGAGACCCAGTACTTC. This gives the protein CSVVTQETQYF. Using reference TRBV29-1 and TRBJ2-5 for the parts outside the CDR3, the full variable domain is SAVISQKPSRDICQRGTSLTIQCQVDSQVTMMFWYRQQPGQSLTLIATANQGSEATYESGFVIDKFPISRPNLTFSTLTVSNMSPEDSSIYLCSVVTQETQYFGPGTRLLVL.

This sequence joins TRBV6-4 and TRBJ1-1; the D gene is possibly TRBD1 (5 bases). Germline lookup yields CDR1 MRHNA and CDR2 SNTAGT. There are 14 residues in the CDR3. V lost 6 bases and J lost 1, with 12 bases in between. The CDR3 bases are TGTGCCAGCAGGGCCGGGGCTTCGAACACTGAAGCTTTCTTT. Translated: CASRAGASNTEAFF.

The chain carries TRBV30 and TRBJ1-1, with 7 bases that match TRBD1. The CDR3 has 13 residues. In germline, CDR1 is GTSNPN, CDR2 SVGIG (reference sequence). Losses at the gene ends were 6 bases for V and 1 base for J; bases not matched to a gene: 5. The CDR3 bases are TGTGCCTGTATACGGGACAGGAACACTGAAGCTTTCTTT. Encoded protein: CACIRDRNTEAFF.

The rearrangement joins TRBV6-1 to TRBJ2-1, with D possibly being TRBD2 (5 bases). The ends were cut back, 2 bases at V and 3 bases at J, with 14 bases in the middle. CDR3 size: 16 residues. Germline V gene lookup returns CDR1 MNHNS and CDR2 SASEGT. The CDR3 DNA sequence: TGTGCCAGCAGTGAACAAGCTAGCCAAATCTACAATGAGCAGTTCTTC. Translated: CASSEQASQIYNEQFF.

The chain is built from TRBV5-1 and TRBJ2-5; 8 bases match TRBD1. CDR3 length equals 16 residues. Germline CDR1 reads SGHRS; CDR2 reads YFSETQ. V was clipped by 2 bases and J by 5 bases; unmatched bases: 11. The CDR3 region has the DNA TGCGCCAGCAGCTTTACAGGGGGTGGTGTGGGCGAGACCCAGTACTTC. It translates to CASSFTGGGVGETQYF.

This sequence joins TRBV2 and TRBJ1-2; perhaps TRBD1 as D (5 bases). This CDR3 has 12 amino acids. CDR1 is SNHLY and CDR2 is FYNNEI in the germline V gene. V lost 4 bases and J lost 6, with 9 bases in between. CDR3 sequence (DNA): TGTGCCAGCAGTGTGGGAGGGGATGGCTACACCTTC. Its protein product is CASSVGGDGYTF.

V usage is TRBV9 and J usage is TRBJ2-7, with 7 bases matching TRBD1. V shed 4 bases, J shed 1 base, and the junction held 11 bases outside the gene matches. The CDR3 has 16 amino acids. Germline CDR1 reads SGDLS; CDR2 reads YYNGEE. CDR3 protein: CASSSSGLQGSYEQYF. Written as DNA, the CDR3 is TGTGCCAGCAGCTCGAGCGGTCTACAGGGGTCCTACGAGCAGTACTTC.

The chain recombines TRBV5-1 with TRBJ1-5, with no clear D. Trimming removed 4 bases at V and 0 bases at J, with 5 bases between. Germline V gives CDR1 SGHRS, CDR2 YFSETQ. This CDR3 contains 13 residues. CDR3 amino acids: CASSEYSNQPQHF. CDR3 coding DNA: TGCGCCAGCAGCGAATATAGCAATCAGCCCCAGCATTTT.

This chain joins TRBV6-5 and TRBJ2-1; D possibly matches TRBD1 or TRBD2 (6 bases each). CDR3 length: 14 amino acids. Trimming removed 6 bases from V and 5 bases from J, with 14 bases in between. Germline lookup yields CDR1 MNHEY and CDR2 SVGAGI. CDR3 sequence (DNA): TGTGCCAGCAGGGGGGGAAGGGGGAACAATGAGCAGTTCTTC. Protein: CASRGGRGNNEQFF.

The chain links TRBV11-2 to TRBJ2-1; 9 nucleotides line up with TRBD2. Germline V gives CDR1 SGHAT, CDR2 FQNNGV. With V trimmed by 6 bases and J by 10 bases, 13 bases remained unmatched. This CDR3 has 15 amino acids. CDR3: CASSSSGGIPSEQFF. CDR3 coding DNA: TGTGCCAGCAGTTCCAGCGGGGGGATCCCTTCCGAGCAGTTCTTC.

This sequence joins TRBV29-1 and TRBJ2-3; 11 bases fit TRBD2. Germline assignment: CDR1 SQVTM and CDR2 ANQGSEA. CDR3 length equals 16 residues. The V and J ends lost 1 base and 3 bases, in that order; junction bases with no gene match: 6. The CDR3 region is CSVEGFIAGGTDTQYF. The CDR3 bases are TGCAGCGTTGAAGGGTTTATAGCGGGGGGGACAGATACGCAGTATTTT.

This clone was seen just once. The V call is TRBV2, the J call TRBJ2-7, with D unresolved. The CDR3 runs 12 residues. In germline, CDR1 is SNHLY, CDR2 FYNNEI. The CDR3 protein is CASQASLREQYF. The CDR3 nucleotides are TGTGCTAGCCAGGCCAGCCTCCGCGAGCAGTACTTC.

CDR3 DNA: TGTGCCAGCAGTTTATTTACTAGCGGGGGGGCCTTTCAGTACTTC. This translates into CASSLFTSGGAFQYF. The rearrangement joins TRBV27 to TRBJ2-4, with TRBD2 matching 13 bases. Germline V gene sequence: CDR1 MNHEY, CDR2 SMNVEV (reference sequence). The CDR3 has 15 residues. V lost 1 base and J lost 11; bases outside the gene matches: 5.

The genes are TRBV9 and TRBJ1-1; the D is unclear. This CDR3 comprises 13 residues. V lost 0 bases and J lost 4, with 7 bases in between. Germline-derived CDR1 and CDR2 are SGDLS and YYNGEE. This CDR3 is CASSVGYATEAFF. In nucleotides, the CDR3 is TGTGCCAGCAGCGTAGGGTACGCCACTGAAGCTTTCTTT.

DNA of the CDR3: TGTGCCAGCAGTCGGTATGTCGGACAGGGTACCGAGCAGTACTTC. Its protein product is CASSRYVGQGTEQYF. The chain couples TRBV6-1 to TRBJ2-7; 8 positions agree with TRBD1. The CDR3 is 15 amino acids. V shed 5 bases, J shed 6 bases, and the junction held 12 bases outside the gene matches. Germline loops: CDR1 MNHNS, CDR2 SASEGT.

V and J are TRBV11-1 and TRBJ1-6; 10 nucleotides align to TRBD1. CDR3 length: 15 amino acids. Trimming removed 5 bases from V and 11 bases from J; junction bases left unmatched: 9. Per the germline V gene, CDR1 is SGHAT and CDR2 is FQDESV (reference sequence). CDR3 coding DNA: TGTGCCAGCAGCGGGGACAGGGGCCCCCGGGCACCCCTCCACTTT. It yields the protein CASSGDRGPRAPLHF.

The rearrangement uses TRBV6-1 and TRBJ1-5; D is ambiguous. Per the germline V gene, CDR1 is MNHNS and CDR2 is SASEGT. The CDR3 is 13 amino acids. V was shortened by 2 bases and J by 4 bases, with 6 bases between the two germline ends. The DNA for the CDR3 is TGTGCCAGCAGTGAATTGGCAAATCAGCCCCAGCATTTT. Translated: CASSELANQPQHF.

V and J are TRBV25-1 and TRBJ1-5; D is unclear. In germline, CDR1 is MGHDK, CDR2 SYGVNS. The V and J ends lost 3 bases and 3 bases respectively, with 12 bases between them. This CDR3 contains 15 residues. The CDR3 loop is CASSEPQNYNQPQHF. CDR3 nucleotides: TGTGCCAGCAGTGAGCCTCAGAATTACAATCAGCCCCAGCATTTT.

V is TRBV30 and J is TRBJ1-5; D call uncertain. CDR1 and CDR2 (germline): GTSNPN, SVGIG (reference sequence). The length of the CDR3 is 16 residues. V shed 0 bases and J shed 5 bases, with 17 bases lying between them. Here the CDR3 reads CAWSVPASVSDQPQHF. The CDR3 DNA is TGTGCCTGGAGTGTACCCGCGTCAGTTAGTGATCAGCCCCAGCATTTT.

The chain links TRBV7-8 to TRBJ2-6; D ambiguous. With 5 bases removed from V and 4 bases from J, the gap between germline ends came to 6 bases. The germline V gene has CDR1 SGHVS and CDR2 FQNEAQ. The CDR3 is made up of 13 amino acids. DNA for the CDR3: TGTGCCAGCAGCGTGGGAGGGGCCAACGTCCTGACTTTC. Its protein is CASSVGGANVLTF.

The rearrangement uses TRBV29-1 and TRBJ1-1; D unclear. The germline gives CDR1 SQVTM, CDR2 ANQGSEA. The CDR3 covers 13 residues. V was clipped by 7 bases and J by 8 bases, with 20 bases between them. CDR3: CSAPPGSRSEAFF. CDR3 coding DNA: TGCAGCGCTCCACCGGGCTCCCGGTCAGAAGCTTTCTTT.

This rearrangement joins TRBV2 to TRBJ1-1; D might be TRBD1 (5 bases). Trimming left V 2 bases short and J 0 bases short, with 7 bases between. Germline V gene sequence: CDR1 SNHLY, CDR2 FYNNEI. The CDR3 has 14 amino acids. The CDR3 DNA follows: TGTGCCAGCAGTGAACAGGGCATGAACACTGAAGCTTTCTTT. It translates to CASSEQGMNTEAFF.

The chain employs TRBV7-8 and TRBJ1-4; D possibly corresponds to TRBD1 (5 bases). The CDR3 loop spans 15 amino acids. The V end was cut by 2 bases, the J end by 8 bases, with 15 bases between. Germline CDR1 and CDR2: SGHVS and FQNEAQ. CDR3 residues: CASSLSPGKREKLFF. The CDR3 DNA reads as TGTGCCAGCAGCTTATCTCCAGGGAAAAGAGAAAAACTGTTTTTT. The full variable domain, rest sourced from reference TRBV7-8 and TRBJ1-4, is GAGVSQSPRYKVAKRGQDVALRCDPISGHVSLFWYQQALGQGPEFLTYFQNEAQLDKSGLPSDRFFAERPEGSVSTLKIQRTQQEDSAVYLCASSLSPGKREKLFFGSGTQLSVL.